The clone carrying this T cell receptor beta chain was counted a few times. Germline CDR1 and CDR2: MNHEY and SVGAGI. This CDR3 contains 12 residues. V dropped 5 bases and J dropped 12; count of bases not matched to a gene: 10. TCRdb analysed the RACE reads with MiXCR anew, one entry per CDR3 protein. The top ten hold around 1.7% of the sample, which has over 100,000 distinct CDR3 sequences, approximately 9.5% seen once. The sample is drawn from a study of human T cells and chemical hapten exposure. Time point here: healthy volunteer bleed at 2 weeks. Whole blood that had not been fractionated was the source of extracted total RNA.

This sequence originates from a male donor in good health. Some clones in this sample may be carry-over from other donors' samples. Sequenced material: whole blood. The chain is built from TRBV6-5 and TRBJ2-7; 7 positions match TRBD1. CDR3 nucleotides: TGTGCCAGCAGTCCGGACAGGTGGAAGGTGTACTTC. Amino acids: CASSPDRWKVYF.